These T cell receptor beta chains were read from a single sample in a study of OX40 agonist ivuxolimab in advanced cancers. Sequencing used immunoSEQ multiplex PCR; TCRdb keeps in-frame clones, though not all of them. The sample yields 70,000 to 75,000 clones, approximately 80% seen once. Here the sequenced sample was CD4+ or CD8+ T cells sorted from blood, taken in a trial of the OX40 agonist ivuxolimab. These TCRs come from an adult with an advanced solid tumor such as melanoma, head and neck, liver or kidney cancer. The CDR3 runs from the conserved cysteine through the conserved F or W. Each record gives: J gene, D gene, V gene, clone size, CDR3 DNA, CDR3 protein. A D gene is named only where the DNA matches it firmly. The size field is filled for only some rows; it gives once, few, many or a size class.

j_call: TRBJ2-5
d_call: .
v_call: TRBV10-2
clone_size: .
cdr3_nt: TGCGCCAGCTCGGGGAACGGGGGCGAGACCCAGTACTTC
cdr3_aa: CASSGNGGETQYF

j_call: TRBJ1-1
d_call: .
v_call: TRBV27
clone_size: .
cdr3_nt: TGTGCCAGCAGATGGGGACCTGCTTCTGCTGAAGCTTTCTTT
cdr3_aa: CASRWGPASAEAFF

j_call: TRBJ2-3
d_call: TRBD2
v_call: TRBV19
clone_size: .
cdr3_nt: TGTGCCACCGCGACGGGACTAGCGGGCACAGATACGCAGTATTTT
cdr3_aa: CATATGLAGTDTQYF

j_call: TRBJ2-3
d_call: .
v_call: TRBV15
clone_size: .
cdr3_nt: TGTGCCACCAGCAGAGATCTCAGCGGGACAGATACGCAGTATTTT
cdr3_aa: CATSRDLSGTDTQYF

j_call: TRBJ1-5
d_call: .
v_call: TRBV6-5
clone_size: .
cdr3_nt: TGTGCCAGCAGCCCGGATAGCAATCAGCCCCAGCATTTT
cdr3_aa: CASSPDSNQPQHF

j_call: TRBJ2-7
d_call: TRBD2
v_call: TRBV18
clone_size: few
cdr3_nt: TGTGCCAGCTCACCACCGGGACTAGCCGGCGAGCAGTACTTC
cdr3_aa: CASSPPGLAGEQYF

j_call: TRBJ1-5
d_call: .
v_call: TRBV10-2
clone_size: .
cdr3_nt: TGCGCCAGCAGCGCGGACAGCAATCAGCCCCAGCATTTT
cdr3_aa: CASSADSNQPQHF

j_call: TRBJ1-3
d_call: TRBD1
v_call: TRBV2
clone_size: .
cdr3_nt: TGTGCCAGCAGCGGGGGACAGGCTGGAAACACCATATATTTT
cdr3_aa: CASSGGQAGNTIYF

j_call: TRBJ1-5
d_call: .
v_call: TRBV4-2
clone_size: .
cdr3_nt: TGTGCCAGCAGCCAAGAAGTACAGGGCGGGAATCAGCCCCAGCATTTT
cdr3_aa: CASSQEVQGGNQPQHF

j_call: TRBJ1-2
d_call: .
v_call: TRBV6-6
clone_size: .
cdr3_nt: TGTGCCAGCAGCCCGGACCCAGGCATCTTCTATGGCTACACCTTC
cdr3_aa: CASSPDPGIFYGYTF

j_call: TRBJ1-6
d_call: .
v_call: TRBV2
clone_size: .
cdr3_nt: TGTGCCAGCATGACGGACAGAAATTCACCCCTCCACTTT
cdr3_aa: CASMTDRNSPLHF

j_call: TRBJ2-5
d_call: TRBD2
v_call: TRBV27
clone_size: .
cdr3_nt: TGTGCCAGCAGTGCTTATAGCGGGAGTGGGGAGGAGACCCAGTACTTC
cdr3_aa: CASSAYSGSGEETQYF

j_call: TRBJ2-1
d_call: .
v_call: TRBV6-5
clone_size: .
cdr3_nt: TGTGCCAGCAGCCCGGGGGGCCGTAATGAGCAGTTCTTC
cdr3_aa: CASSPGGRNEQFF

j_call: TRBJ2-1
d_call: .
v_call: TRBV7-9
clone_size: once
cdr3_nt: TGTGCCAGCAGCTTCAGGGAGGCGGGCAATGAGCAGTTCTTC
cdr3_aa: CASSFREAGNEQFF

j_call: TRBJ2-1
d_call: TRBD2
v_call: TRBV19
clone_size: .
cdr3_nt: TGTGCCAGTAGCCCACCGGGGACTAGCGAGTACAATGAGCAGTTCTTC
cdr3_aa: CASSPPGTSEYNEQFF

j_call: TRBJ1-6
d_call: .
v_call: TRBV15
clone_size: .
cdr3_nt: TGTGCCACCAGCCGACAGGCAAATTCACCCCTCCACTTT
cdr3_aa: CATSRQANSPLHF

j_call: TRBJ2-7
d_call: .
v_call: TRBV18
clone_size: .
cdr3_nt: TGTGCCAGCTCAGAGGGCAGGGGGGACTACGAGCAGTACTTC
cdr3_aa: CASSEGRGDYEQYF

j_call: TRBJ1-3
d_call: TRBD1
v_call: TRBV5-1
clone_size: .
cdr3_nt: TGCGCCAGCAGCTTGGCAGGGGGCTCCACTGGAAACACCATATATTTT
cdr3_aa: CASSLAGGSTGNTIYF

j_call: TRBJ2-3
d_call: .
v_call: TRBV28
clone_size: .
cdr3_nt: TGTGCCAGCAACCGGGATACGCAGTATTTT
cdr3_aa: CASNRDTQYF

j_call: TRBJ2-1
d_call: .
v_call: TRBV2
clone_size: .
cdr3_nt: TGTGCCAGCTCCGAATACCTAACTCAGGGCTTACAGTTCTTC
cdr3_aa: CASSEYLTQGLQFF

j_call: TRBJ1-5
d_call: TRBD1
v_call: TRBV28
clone_size: .
cdr3_nt: TGTGCCAGCAGTCCGTCGGCGGACAGGGTCAGTCAGCCCCAGCATTTT
cdr3_aa: CASSPSADRVSQPQHF

j_call: TRBJ2-3
d_call: TRBD2
v_call: TRBV7-6
clone_size: .
cdr3_nt: TGTGCCAGCAGCTTAGGGATAGCGGGGGGTGCAGATACGCAGTATTTT
cdr3_aa: CASSLGIAGGADTQYF